This paragraph reports one TCR beta chain. Its target is unknown. This sample is part of a study of early T cells in non-severe SARS-CoV-2 infection. Study summary: RNA in bulk from unsorted whole blood was sequenced, and chains were unpaired.

Regarding the study as a whole: Matching with VDJdb favored anti-spike CD8 responses (missing private and CD4 specificities).

Researchers tagged individual cDNA molecules with unique molecular identifiers. TCRdb reprocessed the 5' RACE reads with MiXCR, giving one entry per CDR3 protein. This sample has about 42,000 distinct CDR3 sequences; around 7% occur once, and the top ten carry approximately 5%. Germline V gene data show CDR1 as LNHDA and CDR2 as SQIVND (reference sequence). The junction had 6 bases not matched to a gene; V was cut back by 3 bases and J by 3 bases. CDR3 size: 15 residues. The sequence derives from an adult who was a healthcare worker with PCR-confirmed SARS-CoV-2 infection or an uninfected control (not recorded which). The sequenced sample was whole blood. The chain uses TRBV19 and TRBJ2-5, with 8 bases lining up with TRBD1. CDR3 DNA: TGTGCCAGTAGTATGGGGCCGACAGGGGAAGAGACCCAGTACTTC. Amino acid sequence: CASSMGPTGEETQYF.